The T cell receptor (beta chain) described here comes from a study of blood T cell repertoires in COVID-19. The CDR3 consists of 13 residues. With 9 bases clipped from V and 4 bases from J, the junction kept 4 bases outside the gene matches. CDR1 SGHTA and CDR2 FQGNSA come from the germline V gene. Assay: immunoSEQ multiplex PCR; the TCRdb copy retains only in-frame clones and omits some. Among a few hundred thousand clones listed, approximately 88% were seen once. Note on this clone: Other DNA sequences in this specimen translate into the identical CDR3.

This TCR was sampled from a woman aged 25 to 45 with COVID-19, enrolled during active disease. Sequenced: peripheral blood. The genes are TRBV7-2 and TRBJ2-1, with 9 bases matching TRBD2. CDR3 sequence (DNA): TGTGCCAGTCTACTAGCGGGTTACAATGAGCAGTTCTTC. Its translation: CASLLAGYNEQFF.